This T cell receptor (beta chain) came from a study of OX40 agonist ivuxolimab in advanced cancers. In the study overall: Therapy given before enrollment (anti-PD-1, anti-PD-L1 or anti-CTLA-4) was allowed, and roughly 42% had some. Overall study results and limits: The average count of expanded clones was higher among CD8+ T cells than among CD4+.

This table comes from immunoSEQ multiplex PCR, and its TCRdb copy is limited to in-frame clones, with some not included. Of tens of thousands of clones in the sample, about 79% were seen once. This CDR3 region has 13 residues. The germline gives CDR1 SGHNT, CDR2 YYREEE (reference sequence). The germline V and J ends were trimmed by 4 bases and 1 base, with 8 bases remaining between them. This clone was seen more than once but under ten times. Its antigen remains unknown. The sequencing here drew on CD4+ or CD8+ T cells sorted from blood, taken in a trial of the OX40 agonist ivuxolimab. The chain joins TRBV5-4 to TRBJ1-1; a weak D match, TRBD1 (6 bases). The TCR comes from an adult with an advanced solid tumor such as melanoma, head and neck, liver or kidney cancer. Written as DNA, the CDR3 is TGTGCCAGCAGCCCGGGACAGAACACTGAAGCTTTCTTT. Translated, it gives CASSPGQNTEAFF.